This T cell receptor (beta chain) derives from a study of CD8 T cells in seronegative destructive rheumatoid arthritis (dated by TCRdb to about 2020). About the investigation overall: Biological drugs were being received by seven of the eight CND-RA patients at the time of sampling. The study compared peripheral CD8+ TCRbeta repertoires from patients with CCP-negative destructive rheumatoid arthritis (CND-RA) against repertoires from newly diagnosed seropositive RA, seronegative RA and healthy controls. The seropositive RA, seronegative RA and healthy control comparison cohorts were taken from a previously published TCRbeta dataset and were not newly sequenced. What the study reported, not specific to this receptor: The small size of the CND-RA cohort was noted as a limitation of the study. Compared with controls and other RA subtypes, CND-RA repertoires contained more CMV-reactive and fewer influenza A-reactive CD8+ TCRbeta sequences. With age adjusted for, CD8+ TCRbeta repertoires in CND-RA patients appeared less diverse and more clonal than repertoires in other RA subtypes. A distinct set of enriched public clonotypes appeared to be present in CND-RA patients, and the authors interpreted this finding as support for a separate disease subset. Because no diagnostic samples were available, the TCR repertoire differences may partly reflect poor disease control over the years rather than being present at onset. Across the 117,399 clonotypes tested, no public clonotype enrichment was retained after Benjamini-Hochberg correction.

A negative result on the clinical CCP2 antibody test was shown by CND-RA patients, and progression of joint destruction was observed despite active therapy. Every CND-RA patient showed typical joint destruction in the wrists and ankles and had failed conventional anti-rheumatic therapy. Sampling of CND-RA patients was performed not at diagnosis but after long disease histories, which spanned decades in several cases. Around 45 millilitres of EDTA-anticoagulated peripheral blood were drawn from each patient. Density gradient separation with Ficoll-Paque PLUS was used to isolate peripheral blood mononuclear cells. AutoMACS magnetic bead positive selection was used to isolate CD8+ cells from fresh or cryopreserved PBMCs, and purity was verified by flow cytometry. Nucleospin Tissue or Tissue XS kits were used for genomic DNA extraction, and quantification was performed on a Qubit 2.0 fluorometer. Spanning cysteine to phenylalanine, the CDR3 consists of 16 amino acids. The kept DNA is CDR3 alone, 48 bases in frame from the first base. V is clipped by 2 bases and J by 6 bases, and the sequence between their germline boundaries is 16 bases long. Sequences MNHEY (CDR1) and SMNVEV (CDR2) are obtained from the germline V gene (reference sequence).

This clone was picked up one time. Its antigen remains unidentified. Nothing much larger sits one base from this clone, and base qualities are not available. Genomic DNA from CD8+ cells was used for TCRbeta sequencing, which was performed according to the manufacturer's instructions. TCRbeta sequencing used the immunoSEQ assay and was run at a genomics technology centre in Finland. As for how the authors treated the data: The clonotype tables produced by the immunoSEQ preprocessing pipeline were converted into VDJtools format, and any non-productive clonotypes were filtered out. Samples with fewer than 10,000 reads were excluded, the remaining samples were subsampled to 10,000 reads, and most of the eight CND-RA samples were retained. Shannon-Wiener, Simpson and clonality indices were calculated with the VDJtools CalcDiversityStats function on data subsampled to 10,000 reads. To infer antigen specificity, non-singleton TCRbeta clonotypes were hard-matched against VDJdb, with no mismatches permitted. CDR3 sequences differing by one amino acid (Hamming distance 1) were grouped into clusters with potentially shared antigen targets. After each group was resampled to six samples, one-sided Fisher's exact tests checked public clonotypes for group enrichment, with the whole procedure repeated ten times. TCRdb re-hosts the immuneACCESS table, in-frame sequences only. Its copies lack some clones; in the studies checked, an unresolved V gene accounts for under half of them, and the cause for the rest is not known. V and J calls and clone size are as listed in that table; D and trimming were resolved from the DNA. The sample contains some 13,000 clones, roughly four fifths of them found a single time. The top ten hold about 30% of the sample.

The V gene is TRBV27 and the J gene is TRBJ2-2, and TRBD2 may be the D gene, going by 6 matching bases. The sample consisted of CD8+ T cells from blood. This receptor was taken from a woman aged 30-49 years with seronegative destructive rheumatoid arthritis. The CDR3 here reads CASSLISTRLAGELFF. In nucleotide form, the sequence is TGTGCCAGCAGTTTAATCTCGACTAGACTGGCCGGGGAGCTGTTTTTT.